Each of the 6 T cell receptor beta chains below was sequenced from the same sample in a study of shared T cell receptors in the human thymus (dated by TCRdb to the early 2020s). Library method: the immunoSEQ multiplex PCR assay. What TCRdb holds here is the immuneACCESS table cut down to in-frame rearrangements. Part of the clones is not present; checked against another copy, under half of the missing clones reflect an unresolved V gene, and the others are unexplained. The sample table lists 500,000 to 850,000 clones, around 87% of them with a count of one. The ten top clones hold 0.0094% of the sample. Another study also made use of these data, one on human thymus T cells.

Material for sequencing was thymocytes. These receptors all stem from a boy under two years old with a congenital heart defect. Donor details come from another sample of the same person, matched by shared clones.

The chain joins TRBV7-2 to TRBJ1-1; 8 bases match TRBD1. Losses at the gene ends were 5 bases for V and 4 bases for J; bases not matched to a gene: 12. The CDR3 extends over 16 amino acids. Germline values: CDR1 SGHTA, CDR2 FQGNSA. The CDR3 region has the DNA TGTGCCAGCAGCGACTCGCCTCCGGACAGGGTCACTGAAGCTTTCTTT. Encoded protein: CASSDSPPDRVTEAFF.

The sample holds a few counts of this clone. The CDR3: CASSVTSGGPSSYNEQFF. The CDR3, as DNA: TGTGCCAGCAGTGTGACTAGCGGGGGCCCGAGCTCCTACAATGAGCAGTTCTTC. V is TRBV28 and J is TRBJ2-1, with 12 bases matching TRBD2. The CDR3 loop spans 18 amino acids. The V segment lost 5 bases and the J segment 0 bases; nucleotides outside the gene matches: 8. Germline V gene data show CDR1 as MDHEN and CDR2 as SYDVKM. The full variable domain, with the rest looked up from reference TRBV28 and TRBJ2-1, is DVKVTQSSRYLVKRTGEKVFLECVQDMDHENMFWYRQDPGLGLRLIYFSYDVKMKEKGDIPEGYSVSREKKERFSLILESASTNQTSMYLCASSVTSGGPSSYNEQFFGPGTRLTVL.

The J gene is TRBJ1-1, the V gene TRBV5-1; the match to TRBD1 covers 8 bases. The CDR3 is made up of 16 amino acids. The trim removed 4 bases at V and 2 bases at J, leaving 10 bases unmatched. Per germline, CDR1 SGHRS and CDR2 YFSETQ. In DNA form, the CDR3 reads TGCGCCAGCAGCCTCAGAGAGACAGGGGCAAACACTGAAGCTTTCTTT. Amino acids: CASSLRETGANTEAFF.

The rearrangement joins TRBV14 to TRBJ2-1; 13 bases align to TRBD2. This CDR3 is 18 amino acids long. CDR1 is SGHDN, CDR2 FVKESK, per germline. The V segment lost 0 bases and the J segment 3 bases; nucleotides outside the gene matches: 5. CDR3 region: CASSQDTSGRAGYNEQFF. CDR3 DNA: TGTGCCAGCAGCCAAGACACTAGCGGGAGGGCCGGCTACAATGAGCAGTTCTTC.

CDR3 coding DNA: TGCGCCAGCAGCCAAAGTAGCGGGGGCCCCCGTACCTCAAATGAGCAGTTCTTC. The encoded protein is CASSQSSGGPRTSNEQFF. V is TRBV4-1 and J is TRBJ2-1; TRBD2 agrees at 9 bases. With V trimmed by 2 bases and J by 7 bases, 15 bases remained unmatched. CDR1 MGHRA and CDR2 YSYEKL come from the germline V gene. The CDR3 loop spans 18 amino acids.

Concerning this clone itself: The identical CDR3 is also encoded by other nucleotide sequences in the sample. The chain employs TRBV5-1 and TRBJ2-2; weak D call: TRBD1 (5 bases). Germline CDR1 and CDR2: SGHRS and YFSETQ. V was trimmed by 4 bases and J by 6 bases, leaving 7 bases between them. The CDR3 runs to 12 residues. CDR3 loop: CASSTGPGELFF. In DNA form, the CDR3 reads TGCGCCAGCAGCACAGGACCCGGGGAGCTGTTTTTT.